Sequencing of this TCR beta chain was carried out in a study of glioma-infiltrating T cells after dendritic cell vaccination. Whole-study context: Between about 2002 and 2013, patients got autologous tumor lysate-pulsed dendritic cell vaccines.

Measured with immunoSEQ multiplex PCR; TCRdb has only the in-frame clones, and not every one. The sample has fewer than 95,000 clones, about 85% seen once. The CDR3 runs to 15 residues. The germline V gene encodes CDR1 SGHRS and CDR2 YFSETQ. V gave up 5 bases and J gave up 4 bases; unmatched junction bases: 5. Time point reported: after dendritic cell vaccination, including at tumor progression/relapse. Isocitrate dehydrogenase mutation was absent in all glioblastoma patients. The material was blood, obtained after dendritic cell vaccination. The rearrangement joins TRBV5-1 to TRBJ2-1; 11 bases agree with TRBD2. The receptor's source is a human donor with glioblastoma. The CDR3, as DNA: TGCGCCAGCAGAGGCGGGACTAGCGGATACAATGAGCAGTTCTTC. It yields the protein CASRGGTSGYNEQFF.